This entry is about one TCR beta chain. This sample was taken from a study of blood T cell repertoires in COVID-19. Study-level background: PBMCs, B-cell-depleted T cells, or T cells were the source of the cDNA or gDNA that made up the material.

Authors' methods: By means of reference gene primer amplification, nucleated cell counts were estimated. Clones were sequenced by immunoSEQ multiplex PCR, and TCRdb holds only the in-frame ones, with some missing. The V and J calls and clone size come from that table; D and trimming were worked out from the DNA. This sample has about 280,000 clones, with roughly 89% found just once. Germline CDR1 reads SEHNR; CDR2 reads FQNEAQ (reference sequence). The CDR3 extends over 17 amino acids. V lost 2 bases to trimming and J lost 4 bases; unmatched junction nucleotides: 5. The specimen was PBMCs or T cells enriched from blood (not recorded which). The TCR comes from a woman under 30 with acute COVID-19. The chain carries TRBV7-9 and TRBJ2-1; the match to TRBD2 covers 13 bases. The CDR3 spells CASSLLTSGGPYNEQFF. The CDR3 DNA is TGTGCCAGCAGCTTATTGACTAGCGGGGGGCCTTACAATGAGCAGTTCTTC.